These 30 T cell receptor beta chains originate from one sample sequenced in a study of blood T cell repertoires in COVID-19. Profiled with immunoSEQ multiplex PCR; TCRdb holds only in-frame clones, not every one. There are roughly 200,000 clones in the sample; around 84% occur only once, and about 17% lies in the top ten. Sample: PBMCs or T cells enriched from blood (not recorded which). These receptor sequences come from a man aged 35 to 55 who had recovered from COVID-19.

The genes are TRBV11-2 and TRBJ1-1, with 8 positions matching TRBD1. The V gene's germline CDR1 is SGHAT and CDR2 FQNNGV. The CDR3 sequence is 14 residues long. Germline trimming cut 3 bases from V and 3 bases from J; bases unmatched to any gene: 3. CDR3 coding DNA: TGTGCCAGCAGCTTGGACAGGGCCTACACTGAAGCTTTCTTT. It is translated as CASSLDRAYTEAFF.

The gene calls are TRBV15 and TRBJ2-7; D may be TRBD1 (5 bases). Looked up from germline, CDR1 is LNHNV and CDR2 is YYDKDF (reference sequence). Trimming left V 5 bases short and J 5 bases short, with 16 bases between. This CDR3 is 14 amino acids long. CDR3 amino acids: CATSVTPGADEQYF. The DNA for the CDR3 is TGTGCCACCAGCGTGACTCCTGGGGCCGACGAGCAGTACTTC.

The V gene is TRBV6-5, the J gene TRBJ2-1; possible D gene TRBD2, 5 bases. Deletions cut 4 bases from V and 8 bases from J, with 18 bases between. Germline CDR1 MNHEY, CDR2 SVGAGI. This CDR3 comprises 15 residues. The CDR3: CASSFFPGGFDEQFF. CDR3 coding DNA: TGTGCCAGCAGTTTCTTTCCAGGAGGTTTCGATGAGCAGTTCTTC.

The rearrangement uses TRBV24-1 and TRBJ2-5, with TRBD2 matching 14 bases. Germline V gene sequence: CDR1 KGHDR, CDR2 SFDVKD. With V trimmed by 2 bases and J by 3 bases, 7 bases remained unmatched. The CDR3 contains 18 residues. CDR3 sequence: CATSDSGLAGGVEETQYF. CDR3 sequence (DNA): TGTGCCACCAGTGATTCCGGACTAGCGGGAGGAGTTGAAGAGACCCAGTACTTC.

This chain uses TRBV28 with TRBJ2-2; D is possibly TRBD1 (5 bases). The CDR3 has 14 residues. Germline V gene lookup returns CDR1 MDHEN and CDR2 SYDVKM. Trimming took off 3 bases at V and 4 bases at J, with 9 bases between the two ends. CDR3 coding DNA: TGTGCCAGCAGTTTTGCAGGGTTCACCGGGGAGCTGTTTTTT. It translates to CASSFAGFTGELFF.

The chain carries TRBV18 and TRBJ2-7; 8 nucleotides agree with TRBD2. CDR1 is KGHSH and CDR2 is LQKENI in the germline V gene. V lost 6 bases to trimming and J lost 6 bases; unmatched junction nucleotides: 7. This CDR3 spans 13 amino acids. The DNA for the CDR3 is TGTGCCAGCTCGGACACTAGCGGAACCGAGCAGTACTTC. Its protein product is CASSDTSGTEQYF.

The V and J genes are TRBV18 and TRBJ2-1; no definite D call. This CDR3 is 14 amino acids long. Trimming shortened V by 3 bases and J by 7 bases, and 13 bases separated the two germline ends. Germline V gene data show CDR1 as KGHSH and CDR2 as LQKENI. CDR3 in amino acids: CASSPTSFINEQFF. Written as DNA, the CDR3 is TGTGCCAGCTCACCCACGAGTTTTATTAATGAGCAGTTCTTC. The whole variable domain, remainder taken from reference TRBV18 and TRBJ2-1, is NAGVMQNPRHLVRRRGQEARLRCSPMKGHSHVYWYRQLPEEGLKFMVYLQKENIIDESGMPKERFSAEFPKEGPSILRIQQVVRGDSAAYFCASSPTSFINEQFFGPGTRLTVL.

The J gene is TRBJ1-2, the V gene TRBV6-2 or TRBV6-3; D call uncertain. CDR3 length: 15 amino acids. CDR1 and CDR2 (germline): MNHEY, SVGEGT. V gave up 2 bases and J gave up 3 bases, with 13 bases separating them. CDR3 residues: CASSYSVASDYGYTF. The CDR3 nucleotides read TGTGCCAGCAGTTACAGTGTGGCATCCGACTATGGCTACACCTTC.

The chain employs TRBV30 and TRBJ1-2; TRBD1 is a possible D gene (6 bases). CDR1 and CDR2 (germline): GTSNPN, SVGIG (reference sequence). The length of the CDR3 is 14 residues. Trimming pared 4 bases from V and 1 base from J, leaving 13 bases between. DNA for the CDR3: TGTGCCTGGATGGACAGACACCTTAACTATGGCTACACCTTC. This translates into CAWMDRHLNYGYTF.

The chain carries TRBV24-1 and TRBJ2-3; 8 positions agree with TRBD1. Losses at the gene ends were 1 base for V and 5 bases for J; bases not matched to a gene: 7. CDR3 length: 16 amino acids. Germline V CDR1 and CDR2: KGHDR, SFDVKD. The CDR3 spells CATSDFAQGGGDTQYF. The CDR3 region has the DNA TGTGCCACCAGTGATTTTGCACAGGGGGGAGGAGATACGCAGTATTTT.

This clone was picked up one time. This chain links TRBV28 with TRBJ2-5, with D perhaps TRBD1 (5 bases). Germline values: CDR1 MDHEN, CDR2 SYDVKM. Trimming took off 4 bases at V and 2 bases at J, with 17 bases between the two ends. This CDR3 has 16 amino acids. This CDR3 is CASSSPSTELQETQYF. Written as DNA, the CDR3 is TGTGCCAGCAGTTCCCCTTCGACAGAGCTACAAGAGACCCAGTACTTC.

The chain recombines TRBV27 with TRBJ2-1, with a tentative D call TRBD1 (5 bases). This CDR3 contains 12 residues. Germline V gene lookup returns CDR1 MNHEY and CDR2 SMNVEV (reference sequence). V lost 7 bases and J lost 4, with 8 bases in between. The CDR3 nucleotides read TGTGCCAGCAAGACAGCGTACAATGAGCAGTTCTTC. Amino acids: CASKTAYNEQFF.

CDR3 sequence reads: CASSFRDRNYEQYF. Here the CDR3 DNA reads TGTGCCAGCAGCTTCCGCGACAGAAACTACGAGCAGTACTTC. This chain links TRBV7-9 with TRBJ2-7; D perhaps matches TRBD1 (5 bases). The CDR3 is 14 residues long. The V end was cut by 3 bases, the J end by 3 bases, with 12 bases between. Germline V gene data show CDR1 as SEHNR and CDR2 as FQNEAQ (reference sequence).

The chain combines TRBV7-2 with TRBJ2-2; 8 nucleotides line up with TRBD2. The CDR3 runs 17 residues. The germline CDR1 and CDR2 sequences are SGHTA and FQGNSA. V shed 0 bases, J shed 7 bases, and the junction held 10 bases outside the gene matches. The CDR3 DNA reads as TGTGCCAGCAGCTTAGCCCGGGAACTAGCGGTCGGCGGGGAGCTGTTTTTT. It translates to CASSLARELAVGGELFF.

The chain uses TRBV7-9 and TRBJ1-6; no reliable D call. Germline CDR1 and CDR2: SEHNR and FQNEAQ (reference sequence). Deletions cut 2 bases from V and 3 bases from J, with 8 bases between. This CDR3 has 15 amino acids. The CDR3 DNA reads TGTGCCAGCAGCTTAAGCCCTCTCTATAATTCACCCCTCCACTTT. Translated: CASSLSPLYNSPLHF.

The chain has TRBV14 and TRBJ2-1; 9 nucleotides align to TRBD2. This CDR3 spans 17 amino acids. V lost 4 bases and J lost 9; bases outside the gene matches: 16. Germline CDR1 reads SGHDN; CDR2 reads FVKESK. In DNA, the CDR3 is TGTGCCAGCAGCCCCCCCTTGACTAGCGGAACCCTTGGTGAGCAGTTCTTC. Its translation: CASSPPLTSGTLGEQFF.

The chain recombines TRBV30 with TRBJ2-7; 7 positions match TRBD2. V dropped 2 bases and J dropped 6; count of bases not matched to a gene: 10. The CDR3 spans 14 residues. Germline CDR1 is GTSNPN and CDR2 is SVGIG (reference sequence). The CDR3 nucleotides are TGTGCCTGGAGTAACAAAGGACTAGTCGGCGAGCAGTACTTC. It is translated as CAWSNKGLVGEQYF.

CDR3 region: CSASPTYEQYF. CDR3 nucleotide sequence: TGCAGTGCTAGTCCCACCTACGAGCAGTACTTC. This rearrangement joins TRBV20-1 to TRBJ2-7, with unresolved D. V lost 3 bases to trimming and J lost 2 bases, with 5 bases between them. Germline CDR1 and CDR2: DFQATT and SNEGSKA (reference sequence). The length of the CDR3 is 11 residues.

V and J are TRBV11-2 and TRBJ2-1, with 14 bases aligning to TRBD2. The CDR3 is 19 residues long. V lost 1 base, J lost 3 bases, and 8 bases stayed unmatched. Per the germline V gene, CDR1 is SGHAT and CDR2 is FQNNGV. The CDR3 DNA reads as TGTGCCAGCAGCTTAGGGCGGACTAGCGGGAGGTCCTTCTACAATGAGCAGTTCTTC. It translates to CASSLGRTSGRSFYNEQFF.

The J gene is TRBJ2-7, the V gene TRBV7-9, with D tentatively TRBD1 (6 bases). Germline V CDR1 and CDR2: SEHNR, FQNEAQ (reference sequence). The CDR3 extends over 12 amino acids. The V end lost 1 base, the J end lost 5 bases, and 6 bases lay between the germline ends. The CDR3: CASSLEGDEQYF. In DNA form, the CDR3 reads TGTGCCAGCAGCTTAGAGGGGGACGAGCAGTACTTC.

The chain has TRBV7-9 and TRBJ2-5; D might be TRBD2 (5 bases). CDR1 is SEHNR, CDR2 FQNEAQ, per germline (reference sequence). V dropped 2 bases and J dropped 1 base, with 11 bases sitting between them. There are 15 residues in the CDR3. The DNA for the CDR3 is TGTGCCAGCAGCTTACAATCGGGAACCCAAGAGACCCAGTACTTC. Translation: CASSLQSGTQETQYF.

This clone was counted only a few times. This rearrangement joins TRBV19 to TRBJ1-5; no definite D call. The CDR3 runs to 16 residues. Between the trimmed V and J ends, which lost 2 bases and 2 bases, there was a span of 13 bases. Germline V lookup: CDR1 LNHDA, CDR2 SQIVND (reference sequence). The CDR3 nucleotides read TGTGCCAGTAGTATAATCGGGAGACGGGGCAATCAGCCCCAGCATTTT. Translated: CASSIIGRRGNQPQHF.

The DNA of the CDR3 is TGTGCCAGCAGTTCTGCGGACAGGGGGCGGTGGGAGACCCAGTACTTC. Protein: CASSSADRGRWETQYF. The chain employs TRBV28 and TRBJ2-5; TRBD1 agrees at 11 bases. This CDR3 has 16 amino acids. The V and J ends lost 4 bases and 5 bases, in that order; junction bases with no gene match: 9. The germline V gene has CDR1 MDHEN and CDR2 SYDVKM.

This chain connects TRBV18 to TRBJ1-3; 8 bases map to TRBD1. The CDR3 loop spans 14 amino acids. The V gene end was trimmed by 3 bases and the J gene end by 4 bases; junction bases not matched to a gene: 2. CDR1 is KGHSH and CDR2 is LQKENI in the germline V gene. CDR3 coding DNA: TGTGCCAGCTCACCGGGACAGGAGGGAAACACCATATATTTT. Protein sequence: CASSPGQEGNTIYF.

This clone came up once. The rearrangement joins TRBV9 to TRBJ2-5, with TRBD1 identical over 9 bases. CDR1 is SGDLS, CDR2 YYNGEE, per germline. The CDR3 covers 14 residues. The V gene end was trimmed by 0 bases and the J gene end by 4 bases; junction bases not matched to a gene: 1. The CDR3 protein is CASSVAQGAETQYF. CDR3 coding DNA: TGTGCCAGCAGCGTAGCACAGGGGGCAGAGACCCAGTACTTC.

CDR3 DNA sequence: TGCGCCAGCAGCCAAGAATCAGGGGTCTACGAGCAGTACTTC. Residues: CASSQESGVYEQYF. This chain joins TRBV4-3 and TRBJ2-7; tentatively, D is TRBD1 (6 bases). Looked up from germline, CDR1 is LGHNA and CDR2 is YSLEER. Trimming left V 0 bases short and J 3 bases short, with 9 bases between. The CDR3 sequence is 14 residues long.

The sample holds one count of this clone. The rearrangement uses TRBV7-9 and TRBJ2-1, with 7 bases aligning to TRBD1. Germline V gene sequence: CDR1 SEHNR, CDR2 FQNEAQ (reference sequence). V shed 6 bases and J 9 bases; nucleotides not matched to a gene: 14. This CDR3 region has 15 residues. This chain's CDR3 is CASSLMRQGFGEQFF. The CDR3 coding sequence is TGTGCCAGCAGTCTGATGAGACAGGGATTCGGTGAGCAGTTCTTC.

The V call is TRBV28, the J call TRBJ1-2, with 10 bases aligning to TRBD1. V lost 6 bases, J lost 5 bases, and 6 bases stayed unmatched. CDR3 length: 14 residues. Per germline, CDR1 MDHEN and CDR2 SYDVKM. In DNA, the CDR3 is TGTGCCAGCAGGTCCCGGACAGGGGGATATGGCTACACCTTC. Protein: CASRSRTGGYGYTF.

This clone was recorded a few times. The chain uses TRBV2 and TRBJ1-5; 11 nucleotides line up with TRBD1. The CDR3 spans 15 residues. Germline assignment: CDR1 SNHLY and CDR2 FYNNEI. The V segment lost 4 bases and the J segment 1 base; nucleotides outside the gene matches: 0. CDR3 sequence reads: CASSGDRGSNQPQHF. CDR3 DNA: TGTGCCAGCAGTGGGGACAGGGGGAGCAATCAGCCCCAGCATTTT. Combining the CDR3 with reference TRBV2 and TRBJ1-5 gives the whole variable domain EPEVTQTPSHQVTQMGQEVILRCVPISNHLYFYWYRQILGQKVEFLVSFYNNEISEKSEIFDDQFSVERPDGSNFTLKIRSTKLEDSAMYFCASSGDRGSNQPQHFGDGTRLSIL.

This clone was detected once. This chain links TRBV10-3 with TRBJ1-1; the D is unclear. This CDR3 contains 12 residues. The germline V gene encodes CDR1 ENHRY and CDR2 SYGVKD. The V end was cut by 3 bases, the J end by 1 base, with 3 bases between. DNA of the CDR3: TGTGCCATCAGTGACAGGAACACTGAAGCTTTCTTT. It specifies CAISDRNTEAFF.